In its sample, the clone carrying this T cell receptor (beta chain) was seen a few times. Its antigen is currently unknown. The isolated RNA, all of it, was reverse transcribed, so expressed TCRB transcripts were what got sequenced. Here immunoSEQ multiplex PCR was the method, and the copy in TCRdb shows in-frame clones only, minus some. The data hold some 230,000 clones, with 9.6% observed a single time. This specimen comes from a study of beta chain features in type 1 diabetes. Study observations and caveats: Shorter TCRB CDR3s, moderately but significantly so, marked every one of the four CD4+ subsets in Type 1 diabetes patients.

Trimming cost V 4 bases and J 2 bases; bases outside gene matches: 3. The CDR3 loop spans 14 amino acids. CDR1 is SGHRS and CDR2 is YFSETQ in the germline V gene. This clonotype was obtained from a woman between 18 and 29 years old in good health. This chain uses TRBV5-1 with TRBJ2-7; 10 bases agree with TRBD1. The sequencing input was naive CD4+ T cells from blood. The CDR3 nucleotides are TGCGCCAGCAGCGCAGGACAGGGGGCCTACGAGCAGTACTTC. Translation gives CASSAGQGAYEQYF.